The 12 T cell receptor beta chains below all came from one sample that was sequenced in a study of blood T cell repertoires in COVID-19. Sequenced by immunoSEQ multiplex PCR; TCRdb stores in-frame clones only, minus some. This table has 150,000 to 200,000 clones, 82% appearing once. Sequencing input: peripheral blood. The receptors were sampled from a woman aged 80 or over with acute or convalescent COVID-19.

The CDR3 DNA reads as TGCGCCAGCAGCTTGAATCCGGGGGGCGCGTGGGATGAGCAGTTCTTC. It yields the protein CASSLNPGGAWDEQFF. The V gene is TRBV5-1, the J gene TRBJ2-1; tentative D call: TRBD2 (7 bases). Germline CDR1 and CDR2: SGHRS and YFSETQ. Trimming stripped 1 base from V and 8 bases from J, with 19 bases between. The CDR3 loop spans 16 amino acids.

CDR3 sequence: CASRLQGGAEAFF. In DNA form, the CDR3 reads TGCGCCAGCAGACTACAGGGGGGTGCTGAAGCTTTCTTT. V is TRBV5-1 and J is TRBJ1-1; 8 bases match TRBD1. V was pared by 5 bases and J by 6 bases, with 6 bases of the junction left unmatched. Germline V lookup: CDR1 SGHRS, CDR2 YFSETQ. CDR3 length: 13 amino acids.

The chain combines TRBV9 with TRBJ2-1; 9 positions agree with TRBD1. This CDR3 has 18 amino acids. Germline CDR1 reads SGDLS; CDR2 reads YYNGEE. J gave up 3 bases and V 4 bases, and 14 bases lay outside the gene matches. This CDR3 is CASSLSPLQGAFYNEQFF. CDR3 nucleotide sequence: TGTGCCAGCAGCCTTAGTCCTTTACAGGGGGCTTTCTACAATGAGCAGTTCTTC.

The rearrangement links TRBV5-5 to TRBJ2-3; 9 bases are a match to TRBD1. V was pared by 4 bases and J by 7 bases, with 7 bases of the junction left unmatched. Germline V CDR1 and CDR2: SGHKS, YYEKEE (reference sequence). This CDR3 spans 14 amino acids. In DNA form, the CDR3 reads TGTGCCAGCAGCCCAGGACAGGGGATCTATACGCAGTATTTT. Its protein product is CASSPGQGIYTQYF.

The rearrangement joins TRBV18 to TRBJ1-1; 7 nucleotides align to TRBD1. CDR1 is KGHSH and CDR2 is LQKENI in the germline V gene. The CDR3 has 17 residues. J was trimmed by 6 bases and V by 3 bases; bases with no gene match: 16. This CDR3 reads CASSPSVIAGGLAEAFF. The CDR3 coding sequence is TGTGCCAGCTCACCCAGTGTGATTGCAGGGGGGTTGGCTGAAGCTTTCTTT.

This chain uses TRBV7-9 with TRBJ2-7, with 8 bases aligning to TRBD1. The CDR3 is 15 amino acids. V lost 4 bases and J lost 6; bases outside the gene matches: 11. Germline-derived CDR1 and CDR2 are SEHNR and FQNEAQ (reference sequence). CDR3 sequence (DNA): TGTGCCAGCAGCTACGCCGGGACAGGAGACCTCGAGCAGTACTTC. Translating gives CASSYAGTGDLEQYF.

This rearrangement joins TRBV27 to TRBJ2-2, with D possibly being TRBD1 (5 bases). CDR3 length: 14 residues. Trimming left V 3 bases short and J 3 bases short, with 8 bases between. CDR1 MNHEY and CDR2 SMNVEV come from the germline V gene (reference sequence). CDR3 sequence: CASSFSRDTGELFF. CDR3 in DNA: TGTGCCAGCAGTTTCAGCAGGGACACCGGGGAGCTGTTTTTT.

V gene TRBV9 combines with J gene TRBJ2-7, with D perhaps matching TRBD1 (6 bases). The germline V gene has CDR1 SGDLS and CDR2 YYNGEE. V was cut by 5 bases and J by 0 bases, with 9 bases left in between. The CDR3 covers 13 residues. The CDR3 coding sequence is TGTGCCAGCAGTACAGGGACCTCCTACGAGCAGTACTTC. Translated, it gives CASSTGTSYEQYF.

The V call is TRBV6-5, the J call TRBJ2-7; D possibly corresponds to TRBD2 (5 bases). Trimming shortened V by 2 bases and J by 5 bases, and 16 bases separated the two germline ends. Per the germline V gene, CDR1 is MNHEY and CDR2 is SVGAGI. The CDR3 is 15 residues long. CDR3 region: CASSYTQTTPNEQYF. The CDR3 coding sequence is TGTGCCAGCAGTTACACACAGACTACACCCAACGAGCAGTACTTC.

In nucleotides, the CDR3 is TGTGCCAGCAGCTTAGGGGGCCTAATAGAGACCCAGTACTTC. It specifies CASSLGGLIETQYF. The chain has TRBV7-9 and TRBJ2-5; TRBD1 might be the D (5 bases). V shed 1 base and J shed 4 bases, with 10 bases lying between them. This CDR3 has 14 residues. Germline V gene data show CDR1 as SEHNR and CDR2 as FQNEAQ (reference sequence).

This clone has a single count. The V and J genes are TRBV5-4 and TRBJ1-1, with a possible D match to TRBD1 (6 bases). Trimming left V 5 bases short and J 7 bases short, with 18 bases between. CDR3 length: 14 residues. Germline loops: CDR1 SGHNT, CDR2 YYREEE (reference sequence). The CDR3 region has the DNA TGTGCCAGCAGGCAAGTTGGAGGACAGTTTGAAGCTTTCTTT. It is translated as CASRQVGGQFEAFF.

The CDR3 DNA follows: TGCGCCAGCAGCTTGGCTAGCGGGAGTTCCAAAAACATTCAGTACTTC. Its translation is CASSLASGSSKNIQYF. The chain has TRBV5-1 and TRBJ2-4; 10 bases fit TRBD2. Germline V gene sequence: CDR1 SGHRS, CDR2 YFSETQ. The CDR3 has 16 amino acids. V lost 0 bases to trimming and J lost 2 bases; unmatched junction nucleotides: 2.